The rows below give T cell receptor beta chains drawn from one sample of a study of blood T cell repertoires in COVID-19. Data came from immunoSEQ multiplex PCR; TCRdb stores just in-frame clones and leaves some out. The sample shows 100,000 to 150,000 clones, about four fifths of them seen only once. Sequencing input: peripheral blood. All receptors come from a man aged 60 to 75 with acute or convalescent COVID-19. The CDR3 runs from the conserved cysteine through the conserved F or W. Each record gives: J gene, D gene, clone size, V gene, CDR3 DNA, CDR3 protein. D genes are given only for firm matches. Not every row has a clone size; where given, it reads once, few, many or a size class.

j_gene: TRBJ2-7; d_gene: TRBD1; abundance: .; v_gene: TRBV30; CDR3nt: TGTGCCTGGACGGCTACGGACAGGGGTACGCAGTACTTC; CDR3aa: CAWTATDRGTQYF
j_gene: TRBJ1-1; d_gene: .; abundance: .; v_gene: TRBV6-5; CDR3nt: TGTGCCAGCAGCACAAGGGAGTGGTATGTAGCTTTCTTT; CDR3aa: CASSTREWYVAFF
j_gene: TRBJ2-1; d_gene: .; abundance: .; v_gene: TRBV4-1; CDR3nt: TGCGCCAGCAGCCAAAACTCCCCCTCCTCCTACAATGAGCAGTTCTTC; CDR3aa: CASSQNSPSSYNEQFF
j_gene: TRBJ2-6; d_gene: .; abundance: .; v_gene: TRBV10-2; CDR3nt: TGCGCCAGCAGTGTTAGCAGCTCTGGGGCCAACGTCCTGACTTTC; CDR3aa: CASSVSSSGANVLTF
j_gene: TRBJ1-4; d_gene: .; abundance: .; v_gene: TRBV3-1/TRBV3-2; CDR3nt: TGTGCCAGCAGCCCTACCTCGAGCCTCAGGGATGTGAAGGAGAATGAAAAACTGTTTTTT; CDR3aa: CASSPTSSLRDVKENEKLFF
j_gene: TRBJ1-1; d_gene: .; abundance: .; v_gene: TRBV5-4; CDR3nt: TGTGCCAGCAGCTCCCCCCAACAGGGTGGTGTGAACACTGAAGCTTTCTTT; CDR3aa: CASSSPQQGGVNTEAFF
j_gene: TRBJ2-3; d_gene: TRBD1; abundance: few; v_gene: TRBV19; CDR3nt: TGTGCCAGTAGTACCAACAGGGGGACTAGCACAGATACGCAGTATTTT; CDR3aa: CASSTNRGTSTDTQYF
j_gene: TRBJ2-5; d_gene: TRBD2; abundance: once; v_gene: TRBV3-1/TRBV3-2; CDR3nt: TGTGCCAGCAGCCAAGCTCGGGGACTACCAGTAGAGACCCAGTACTTC; CDR3aa: CASSQARGLPVETQYF
j_gene: TRBJ2-7; d_gene: .; abundance: .; v_gene: TRBV12-3/TRBV12-4; CDR3nt: TGTGCCAGCAGTTTAGGACAGAGATACGAGCAGTACTTC; CDR3aa: CASSLGQRYEQYF
j_gene: TRBJ1-2; d_gene: .; abundance: .; v_gene: TRBV3-1/TRBV3-2; CDR3nt: TGTGCCAGCAGCCAAGACCCAGGGATACCCTATGGCTACACCTTC; CDR3aa: CASSQDPGIPYGYTF
j_gene: TRBJ1-1; d_gene: .; abundance: .; v_gene: TRBV7-3; CDR3nt: TGTGCCAGCAGCTTAAATATAGTCACTGAAGCTTTCTTT; CDR3aa: CASSLNIVTEAFF
j_gene: TRBJ1-1; d_gene: TRBD1; abundance: few; v_gene: TRBV2; CDR3nt: TGTGCCAGCAGTGGGACAGGGGGGAGCCCTGAAGCTTTCTTT; CDR3aa: CASSGTGGSPEAFF
j_gene: TRBJ2-1; d_gene: TRBD2; abundance: .; v_gene: TRBV25-1; CDR3nt: TGTGCCAGCAGTGACCGAGGACTAGCGGGCAATGAGCAGTTCTTC; CDR3aa: CASSDRGLAGNEQFF
j_gene: TRBJ1-2; d_gene: .; abundance: .; v_gene: TRBV24-1; CDR3nt: TGTGCCACCAGTGACTACCCCGGTGGGGCAGGTGGCTACACCTTC; CDR3aa: CATSDYPGGAGGYTF
j_gene: TRBJ1-2; d_gene: TRBD1; abundance: .; v_gene: TRBV9; CDR3nt: TGTGCCAGCAGCTCCTGGGACAGGAGCAACTATGGCTACACCTTC; CDR3aa: CASSSWDRSNYGYTF
j_gene: TRBJ2-5; d_gene: .; abundance: .; v_gene: TRBV7-3; CDR3nt: TGTGCCAGCAGTCCCGACTACCAAGAGACCCAGTACTTC; CDR3aa: CASSPDYQETQYF
j_gene: TRBJ2-5; d_gene: TRBD2; abundance: once; v_gene: TRBV7-3; CDR3nt: TGTGCCAGCAGCTCGGGGGGACTAGCGGGAGGCCAAGAGACCCAGTACTTC; CDR3aa: CASSSGGLAGGQETQYF
j_gene: TRBJ1-4; d_gene: .; abundance: few; v_gene: TRBV16; CDR3nt: TGTGCCAGCAGCGAGGGGGTTTATGAAAAACTGTTTTTT; CDR3aa: CASSEGVYEKLFF
j_gene: TRBJ1-3; d_gene: TRBD1; abundance: .; v_gene: TRBV5-1; CDR3nt: TGCGCCAGCAAATTGGGGGCGACAGGGCCGGATCACACCATATATTTT; CDR3aa: CASKLGATGPDHTIYF
j_gene: TRBJ1-4; d_gene: TRBD1; abundance: .; v_gene: TRBV5-1; CDR3nt: TGCGCCAGCAGCGCCGAGGGGGCGCCTAATGAAAAACTGTTTTTT; CDR3aa: CASSAEGAPNEKLFF
j_gene: TRBJ2-7; d_gene: .; abundance: .; v_gene: TRBV2; CDR3nt: TGTGCCAGCAGTTTTAACTCCTACGAGCAGTACTTC; CDR3aa: CASSFNSYEQYF
j_gene: TRBJ2-3; d_gene: .; abundance: .; v_gene: TRBV6-1; CDR3nt: TGTGCCAGCAGTGAAGGGGGAGGGGGATCGGATACGCAGTATTTT; CDR3aa: CASSEGGGGSDTQYF
j_gene: TRBJ2-3; d_gene: TRBD2; abundance: .; v_gene: TRBV29-1; CDR3nt: TGCAGCGTTGAGGGCGGGGGGGGAGATACGCAGTATTTT; CDR3aa: CSVEGGGGDTQYF
j_gene: TRBJ2-7; d_gene: .; abundance: .; v_gene: TRBV19; CDR3nt: TGTGCCAGTAGTATAGGACAGCGCGATCCCTACGAGCAGTACTTC; CDR3aa: CASSIGQRDPYEQYF
j_gene: TRBJ2-7; d_gene: TRBD2; abundance: .; v_gene: TRBV28; CDR3nt: TGTGCCAGCAGTTCAACTAGCGGGATTTGGTTGGACGAGCAGTACTTC; CDR3aa: CASSSTSGIWLDEQYF
j_gene: TRBJ2-7; d_gene: TRBD2; abundance: .; v_gene: TRBV5-1; CDR3nt: TGCGCCAGCAGCTCCGCCGCTAGCGGGATTTCTGAGCAGTACTTC; CDR3aa: CASSSAASGISEQYF
j_gene: TRBJ1-2; d_gene: TRBD1; abundance: once; v_gene: TRBV24-1; CDR3nt: TGTGCCACCAGTGACCCTGGACAGGGGGCAAGTGGCTACACCTTC; CDR3aa: CATSDPGQGASGYTF
j_gene: TRBJ2-3; d_gene: TRBD1; abundance: .; v_gene: TRBV24-1; CDR3nt: TGTGCCACCAAAGCCACAGGGGCGAGCACAGATACGCAGTATTTT; CDR3aa: CATKATGASTDTQYF
j_gene: TRBJ2-3; d_gene: .; abundance: .; v_gene: TRBV11-2; CDR3nt: TGTGCCAGCAGCTTAGGAGGTTTAACAGATACGCAGTATTTT; CDR3aa: CASSLGGLTDTQYF
j_gene: TRBJ1-1; d_gene: .; abundance: .; v_gene: TRBV7-9; CDR3nt: TGTGCCAGCAGCTTAGGAGTCGGGGTGGGGACTGAAGCTTTCTTT; CDR3aa: CASSLGVGVGTEAFF
j_gene: TRBJ1-3; d_gene: TRBD1; abundance: .; v_gene: TRBV19; CDR3nt: TGTGCCAGTAGTGCCTCCGGGACAGGGTTCGGAAACACCATATATTTT; CDR3aa: CASSASGTGFGNTIYF
j_gene: TRBJ2-7; d_gene: .; abundance: once; v_gene: TRBV5-5; CDR3nt: TGTGCCAGCATCAGGGGTCCCCACGAGCAGTACTTC; CDR3aa: CASIRGPHEQYF
j_gene: TRBJ1-5; d_gene: TRBD1; abundance: .; v_gene: TRBV29-1; CDR3nt: TGCAGCGTGGGACAGGCAAATCAGCCCCAGCATTTT; CDR3aa: CSVGQANQPQHF
j_gene: TRBJ1-4; d_gene: .; abundance: .; v_gene: TRBV5-1; CDR3nt: TGCGCCAGCAGACTCGGACCTCAGGGTTGGGAAAAACTGTTTTTT; CDR3aa: CASRLGPQGWEKLFF
j_gene: TRBJ2-1; d_gene: .; abundance: few; v_gene: TRBV24-1; CDR3nt: TGTGCCACCAGTGACCCACAGGGAGCCCAAGGCTACAATGAGCAGTTCTTC; CDR3aa: CATSDPQGAQGYNEQFF
j_gene: TRBJ1-2; d_gene: TRBD1; abundance: .; v_gene: TRBV28; CDR3nt: TGTGCCAGCAGGGAAGGACAGGCCGCCCGGGGCTACACCTTC; CDR3aa: CASREGQAARGYTF
j_gene: TRBJ1-6; d_gene: TRBD1; abundance: .; v_gene: TRBV27; CDR3nt: TGTGCCAGCACTATGACAGGGTGGGCTTCACCCCTCCACTTT; CDR3aa: CASTMTGWASPLHF
j_gene: TRBJ2-1; d_gene: .; abundance: .; v_gene: TRBV5-1; CDR3nt: TGCGCCAGCAGCTTGGAGGGGACAAGGTCCTACAATGAGCAGTTCTTC; CDR3aa: CASSLEGTRSYNEQFF
j_gene: TRBJ2-7; d_gene: .; abundance: .; v_gene: TRBV5-1; CDR3nt: TGCGCCAGCAGCGAGGATCAGGGCCTCAGTAACGAGCAGTACTTC; CDR3aa: CASSEDQGLSNEQYF
j_gene: TRBJ2-3; d_gene: TRBD2; abundance: .; v_gene: TRBV4-2; CDR3nt: TGTGCCAGCAGCACGGGACTAGCGGGAGGGGATACGCAGTATTTT; CDR3aa: CASSTGLAGGDTQYF
j_gene: TRBJ2-2; d_gene: .; abundance: .; v_gene: TRBV7-9; CDR3nt: TGTGCCAGCAGCTTACGGGGTAGCGGTCTGACCGGGGAGCTGTTTTTT; CDR3aa: CASSLRGSGLTGELFF
j_gene: TRBJ1-5; d_gene: TRBD1; abundance: .; v_gene: TRBV19; CDR3nt: TGTGCCAGTAGCAGGGACAGGGGGCAATTTAGCAATCAGCCCCAGCATTTT; CDR3aa: CASSRDRGQFSNQPQHF
j_gene: TRBJ2-1; d_gene: TRBD2; abundance: .; v_gene: TRBV7-9; CDR3nt: TGTGCCAGCAGCCTAAAGCTAGCGGGAGTCTACAATGAGCAGTTCTTC; CDR3aa: CASSLKLAGVYNEQFF
j_gene: TRBJ2-2; d_gene: .; abundance: .; v_gene: TRBV25-1; CDR3nt: TGTGCCAGCAGGCACTGGGGGGACACCGGGGAGCTGTTTTTT; CDR3aa: CASRHWGDTGELFF
j_gene: TRBJ2-6; d_gene: .; abundance: .; v_gene: TRBV2; CDR3nt: TGTGCCAGCACTGTGGACATCCTGCTCTCTGGGGCCAACGTCCTGACTTTC; CDR3aa: CASTVDILLSGANVLTF
j_gene: TRBJ2-1; d_gene: TRBD2; abundance: .; v_gene: TRBV14; CDR3nt: TGTGCCAGCAGCCAAGGGGCTAGCGGGAGGGTGCAGTTCTTC; CDR3aa: CASSQGASGRVQFF
j_gene: TRBJ2-1; d_gene: .; abundance: .; v_gene: TRBV5-4; CDR3nt: TGTGCCAGCAGGCGGGACCCCCGTAGGGATGAGCAGTTCTTC; CDR3aa: CASRRDPRRDEQFF
j_gene: TRBJ2-1; d_gene: TRBD2; abundance: .; v_gene: TRBV30; CDR3nt: TGTGCCTGGATTGGCGGCGGGAGGATGGGAGGGGAGCAGTTCTTC; CDR3aa: CAWIGGGRMGGEQFF
j_gene: TRBJ1-2; d_gene: .; abundance: .; v_gene: TRBV5-1; CDR3nt: TGCGCCAGCAGCTTGTCAGGGGTAGGCACGAATCCCTATGGCTACACCTTC; CDR3aa: CASSLSGVGTNPYGYTF
j_gene: TRBJ2-7; d_gene: TRBD2; abundance: .; v_gene: TRBV28; CDR3nt: TGTGCCAGCAGTGCGACTAGCGCCCAATCCTACGAGCAGTACTTC; CDR3aa: CASSATSAQSYEQYF
j_gene: TRBJ1-1; d_gene: TRBD1; abundance: .; v_gene: TRBV29-1; CDR3nt: TGCAGCGTAGTACGGGACAGGGTGACGAACACTGAAGCTTTCTTT; CDR3aa: CSVVRDRVTNTEAFF
j_gene: TRBJ2-1; d_gene: .; abundance: .; v_gene: TRBV5-1; CDR3nt: TGCGCCAGCAGGTCGAGCGGGCCGTACAATGAGCAGTTCTTC; CDR3aa: CASRSSGPYNEQFF
j_gene: TRBJ2-7; d_gene: TRBD2; abundance: once; v_gene: TRBV7-9; CDR3nt: TGTGCCAGCACTAGCGGGAGTTACGAGCAGTACTTC; CDR3aa: CASTSGSYEQYF
j_gene: TRBJ1-2; d_gene: .; abundance: .; v_gene: TRBV5-1; CDR3nt: TGCGCCAGCAGCTTGGCGGGGGAGGACTATGGCTACACCTTC; CDR3aa: CASSLAGEDYGYTF
j_gene: TRBJ2-1; d_gene: TRBD2; abundance: .; v_gene: TRBV28; CDR3nt: TGTGCCAGCAGTTTACTAGCGGGAGGATACAATGAGCAGTTCTTC; CDR3aa: CASSLLAGGYNEQFF
j_gene: TRBJ2-7; d_gene: .; abundance: .; v_gene: TRBV12-3/TRBV12-4; CDR3nt: TGTGCCAGCAGCCTTACCCGCAACTCTGAGCAGTACTTC; CDR3aa: CASSLTRNSEQYF
j_gene: TRBJ1-5; d_gene: .; abundance: once; v_gene: TRBV24-1; CDR3nt: TGTGCCACCAGTGATTCCCTAGGGGGGGGTAGCAATCAGCCCCAGCATTTT; CDR3aa: CATSDSLGGGSNQPQHF